Listed here are 19 T cell receptor beta chains from one sample, sequenced in a study of blood T cell repertoires in COVID-19. Only in-frame clones appear in the TCRdb table, and some are missing; sequencing was by immunoSEQ multiplex PCR. The sample comprises 300,000 to 350,000 clones, 90% of which are singletons, and about 7% rests with the top ten. Sequenced: peripheral blood. The receptor source for this set is a woman in her twenties or thirties with COVID-19, enrolled during active disease.

V is TRBV10-3 and J is TRBJ1-5; 8 positions agree with TRBD1. Germline CDR1 and CDR2: ENHRY and SYGVKD. J gave up 4 bases and V 10 bases, and 15 bases lay outside the gene matches. The CDR3 runs 16 residues. The DNA of the CDR3 is TGTGCCACGGCGGACAGGCCACAGGGGGATAATCAGCCCCAGCATTTT. It yields the protein CATADRPQGDNQPQHF.

This rearrangement joins TRBV28 to TRBJ1-5, with a tentative D call TRBD1 (5 bases). This CDR3 has 13 amino acids. V was trimmed by 6 bases and J by 10 bases, leaving 16 bases between them. Germline loops: CDR1 MDHEN, CDR2 SYDVKM. CDR3 protein: CASRDNLAAPQHF. The CDR3 DNA follows: TGTGCCAGCAGGGACAATCTGGCGGCACCCCAGCATTTT.

The chain links TRBV19 to TRBJ2-2; D possibly corresponds to TRBD1 (5 bases). This CDR3 has 14 amino acids. Deletions cut 5 bases from V and 5 bases from J, with 12 bases between. Germline assignment: CDR1 LNHDA and CDR2 SQIVND (reference sequence). CDR3: CASSPNRITGELFF. Here the CDR3 DNA reads TGTGCCAGTAGTCCCAACAGGATAACCGGGGAGCTGTTTTTT.

V is TRBV30 and J is TRBJ2-4; 8 nucleotides line up with TRBD2. Trimming removed 0 bases from V and 0 bases from J; junction bases left unmatched: 4. Germline CDR1 is GTSNPN and CDR2 is SVGIG (reference sequence). This CDR3 comprises 16 residues. DNA for the CDR3: TGTGCCTGGAGTGTAGGGCTAGCGGGAGCCAAAAACATTCAGTACTTC. Encoded protein: CAWSVGLAGAKNIQYF.

This chain's CDR3 is CASRRQGREAEAFF. In nucleotides, the CDR3 is TGTGCCAGCAGACGACAGGGGAGGGAGGCTGAAGCTTTCTTT. This chain connects TRBV6-6 to TRBJ1-1; 8 bases are shared with TRBD1. The CDR3 is 14 amino acids. Germline V CDR1 and CDR2: MNHNY, SVGAGI (reference sequence). V lost 6 bases and J lost 6; bases outside the gene matches: 9.

This clone was seen a few times. The rearrangement links TRBV5-5 to TRBJ1-5; D uncertain. This CDR3 region has 14 residues. The germline V gene encodes CDR1 SGHKS and CDR2 YYEKEE (reference sequence). Trimming stripped 3 bases from V and 6 bases from J, with 13 bases between. The CDR3 region has the DNA TGTGCCAGCAGCTGGGCTAGCGGGGTTCAGCCCCAGCATTTT. Translated, it gives CASSWASGVQPQHF.

The gene calls are TRBV5-4 and TRBJ2-3; weak D call: TRBD1 (6 bases). CDR3 size: 15 residues. Germline lookup yields CDR1 SGHNT and CDR2 YYREEE (reference sequence). V shed 2 bases and J shed 3 bases, with 13 bases lying between them. The CDR3: CASSLIARGTDTQYF. In DNA, the CDR3 is TGTGCCAGCAGCTTAATAGCGAGGGGGACAGATACGCAGTATTTT.

The V gene is TRBV5-1, the J gene TRBJ1-6; D is undetermined. CDR3 length: 16 residues. CDR1 is SGHRS, CDR2 YFSETQ, per germline. The V end lost 0 bases, the J end lost 9 bases, and 16 bases lay between the germline ends. The CDR3 region has the DNA TGCGCCAGCAGCTTGGCTGGCAGCCGGTGGAGTTCACCCCTCCACTTT. It specifies CASSLAGSRWSSPLHF.

The chain joins TRBV28 to TRBJ1-2; D unresolved. The germline V and J ends were trimmed by 7 bases and 4 bases, with 19 bases remaining between them. The CDR3 length is 15 residues. Germline CDR1 is MDHEN and CDR2 is SYDVKM. The CDR3 DNA follows: TGTGCCAGCACCCCGTTTTCGGAGCCTAGCTATGGCTACACCTTC. This gives the protein CASTPFSEPSYGYTF.

This rearrangement joins TRBV2 to TRBJ1-2; tentatively, D is TRBD1 (5 bases). Between the trimmed V and J ends, which lost 0 bases and 4 bases, there was a span of 9 bases. The germline gives CDR1 SNHLY, CDR2 FYNNEI. This CDR3 spans 14 amino acids. The CDR3, as DNA: TGTGCCAGCAGTGAAGCTCGGGGGAGCTATGGCTACACCTTC. It encodes CASSEARGSYGYTF. Full variable domain (outside the CDR3, taken from reference TRBV2 and TRBJ1-2): EPEVTQTPSHQVTQMGQEVILRCVPISNHLYFYWYRQILGQKVEFLVSFYNNEISEKSEIFDDQFSVERPDGSNFTLKIRSTKLEDSAMYFCASSEARGSYGYTFGSGTRLTVV.

The chain carries TRBV5-1 and TRBJ1-2; 7 positions agree with TRBD1. The germline gives CDR1 SGHRS, CDR2 YFSETQ. J gave up 6 bases and V 0 bases, and 8 bases lay outside the gene matches. The CDR3 consists of 15 residues. In nucleotides, the CDR3 is TGCGCCAGCAGCTTGGGGGGGACAGTCACGGATGGCTACACCTTC. Its translation is CASSLGGTVTDGYTF.

This rearrangement joins TRBV18 to TRBJ2-5; D possibly corresponds to TRBD1 (6 bases). V was pared by 4 bases and J by 4 bases, with 13 bases between. The V gene's germline CDR1 is KGHSH and CDR2 LQKENI. There are 14 residues in the CDR3. This chain's CDR3 is CASSLADRSETQYF. The CDR3 DNA sequence: TGTGCCAGCTCACTAGCAGACAGGTCAGAGACCCAGTACTTC.

V gene TRBV5-4 combines with J gene TRBJ2-5; 8 bases map to TRBD1. Trimming removed 4 bases from V and 5 bases from J; junction bases left unmatched: 10. This CDR3 comprises 15 residues. Germline V gene data show CDR1 as SGHNT and CDR2 as YYREEE (reference sequence). CDR3 sequence (DNA): TGTGCCAGCAGCCTGGGGCAGGGGGCCTTTGAGACCCAGTACTTC. Translation: CASSLGQGAFETQYF.

The rearrangement uses TRBV29-1 and TRBJ2-7, with D uncertain. Trimming removed 0 bases from V and 0 bases from J, with 12 bases in between. In germline, CDR1 is SQVTM, CDR2 ANQGSEA. The CDR3 totals 15 residues. For the CDR3, the DNA is TGCAGCGTTGAAGATCTCGGTGCTAGCTCCTACGAGCAGTACTTC. Its translation: CSVEDLGASSYEQYF.

The sample holds one count of this clone. The V call is TRBV2, the J call TRBJ1-5; D is unresolved. Looked up from germline, CDR1 is SNHLY and CDR2 is FYNNEI. The CDR3 consists of 14 residues. V was shortened by 6 bases and J by 9 bases, with 18 bases between the two germline ends. The CDR3 DNA follows: TGTGCCAGCAGGGAGACCCTACGAGCGGGGCCCCAGCATTTT. This gives the protein CASRETLRAGPQHF.

This chain uses TRBV28 with TRBJ2-7, with 9 bases aligning to TRBD1. This CDR3 spans 14 amino acids. With V trimmed by 5 bases and J by 5 bases, 7 bases remained unmatched. Germline loops: CDR1 MDHEN, CDR2 SYDVKM. CDR3 protein: CASSTQGAVNEQYF. CDR3 coding DNA: TGTGCCAGCAGTACACAGGGGGCTGTCAACGAGCAGTACTTC.

The table lists this clone with a count of one. The CDR3 DNA reads TGTGCCAGCAGCAAAAATGCCCCGGCGGGAGGAAGGAATGAGCAGTTCTTC. This encodes CASSKNAPAGGRNEQFF. The chain recombines TRBV21-1 with TRBJ2-1; the tabulated D call, TRBD2, remains unverified against the DNA. TRBV21-1 is classified as a pseudogene. The CDR3 totals 17 residues.

The genes are TRBV2 and TRBJ1-6; D is uncertain. The CDR3 contains 14 residues. Germline V CDR1 and CDR2: SNHLY, FYNNEI. V lost 8 bases to trimming and J lost 6 bases, with 14 bases between them. The CDR3 protein is CASVITAPNSPLHF. CDR3 DNA sequence: TGTGCCAGCGTTATCACAGCCCCTAATTCACCCCTCCACTTT. Looking up the rest from reference TRBV2 and TRBJ1-6 gives the full variable domain: EPEVTQTPSHQVTQMGQEVILRCVPISNHLYFYWYRQILGQKVEFLVSFYNNEISEKSEIFDDQFSVERPDGSNFTLKIRSTKLEDSAMYFCASVITAPNSPLHFGNGTRLTVT.

This chain links TRBV4-1 with TRBJ2-7; TRBD2 is a possible D gene (6 bases). Germline V gene data show CDR1 as MGHRA and CDR2 as YSYEKL. V lost 1 base and J 0 bases, leaving 16 bases between the germline ends. The CDR3 runs to 17 residues. The CDR3 protein is CASSQGRGTPGSYEQYF. The CDR3 bases are TGCGCCAGCAGCCAAGGACGGGGGACCCCGGGCTCCTACGAGCAGTACTTC.